A single sample gave rise to the 18 T cell receptor beta chains below, sequenced in a study of T cells in Graves' hyperthyroidism and ophthalmopathy. The source material, RNA transcripts, was used to amplify TCR beta CDR3 regions. HTBI primers were the set used in a first-round RT-PCR of the TCR CDR3. MiXCR was run by TCRdb on the multiplex PCR reads, yielding one entry per CDR3 protein. The sample includes about 290,000 distinct CDR3 sequences, 15% to 20% of them seen just once. Sequenced material: blood. The source of these receptors is a young man with Graves' hyperthyroidism.

At least ten counts were recorded for this clonotype. The chain combines TRBV28 with TRBJ2-4, with 13 bases identical to TRBD2. This CDR3 region has 14 residues. V lost 5 bases and J lost 7; bases outside the gene matches: 2. Germline assignment: CDR1 MDHEN and CDR2 SYDVKM. The CDR3 here is CASSRTSGSNIQYF. The CDR3 nucleotides read TGTGCCAGCAGTCGGACTAGCGGGAGTAACATTCAGTACTTC.

As for this clonotype: One end of the junction does not line up with germline, which may come from a read error. This chain connects TRBV6-1 to TRBJ1-4; perhaps TRBD1 as D (5 bases). CDR1 is MNHNS, CDR2 SASEGT, per germline. This CDR3 is built from 14 residues. The CDR3 here is CVSTGDVTNEKLFF. The CDR3 coding sequence is TGTGTCAGCACCGGGGACGTCACTAATGAAAAACTGTTTTTT.

This clonotype was counted a few times. The genes are TRBV10-3 and TRBJ2-2; TRBD1 matches 8 bases. Germline CDR1 reads ENHRY; CDR2 reads SYGVKD. V shed 8 bases and J 5 bases; nucleotides not matched to a gene: 10. The CDR3 sequence is 15 residues long. The chain's CDR3 is CAIGQGAVRTGELFF. Written as DNA, the CDR3 is TGTGCCATCGGTCAGGGGGCGGTGAGGACCGGGGAGCTGTTTTTT.

This clonotype has ten or more counts. This rearrangement joins TRBV3-1 to TRBJ2-1; 7 bases align to TRBD2. Unmatched junction bases numbered 9, after V lost 5 bases and J lost 8 bases. The CDR3 length is 14 residues. Looked up from germline, CDR1 is LGHDT and CDR2 is YNNKEL (reference sequence). As DNA, the CDR3 is TGTGCCAGCAGCGAGACTAGCTTCAGCGATGAGCAGTTCTTC. Protein sequence: CASSETSFSDEQFF.

Only a few counts were recorded for this clonotype. The rearrangement uses TRBV18 and TRBJ2-6; D may be TRBD1 (5 bases). V dropped 6 bases and J dropped 0 bases, with 15 bases sitting between them. The CDR3 length is 17 residues. Per the germline V gene, CDR1 is KGHSH and CDR2 is LQKENI. The CDR3 sequence: CASSVRVRSSGANVLTF. The CDR3 DNA reads TGTGCCAGCTCTGTCAGGGTCCGGAGCTCTGGGGCCAACGTCCTGACTTTC.

There are many counts of this clonotype. V and J are TRBV7-9 and TRBJ2-5; no reliable D call. The V end was cut by 0 bases, the J end by 4 bases, with 21 bases between. The CDR3 has 18 residues. The germline gives CDR1 SEHNR, CDR2 FQNEAQ (reference sequence). CDR3 sequence reads: CASSLAVGGRLGLETQYF. The DNA of the CDR3 is TGTGCCAGCAGCTTAGCTGTCGGTGGACGGCTTGGGTTAGAGACCCAGTACTTC. The complete variable domain, with remaining parts taken from reference TRBV7-9 and TRBJ2-5, reads DTGVSQNPRHKITKRGQNVTFRCDPISEHNRLYWYRQTLGQGPEFLTYFQNEAQLEKSRLLSDRFSAERPKGSFSTLEIQRTEQGDSAMYLCASSLAVGGRLGLETQYFGPGTRLLVL.

This rearrangement joins TRBV27 to TRBJ2-1; the match to TRBD2 covers 9 bases. The germline gives CDR1 MNHEY, CDR2 SMNVEV (reference sequence). The CDR3 is 16 residues long. The ends lost 5 bases at V and 10 bases at J; junction bases unmatched: 15. The CDR3 nucleotides are TGTGCCAGCAGTCCCTTGAGCGCGGGAGGGCCAGGGGAGCAGTTCTTC. This sequence encodes CASSPLSAGGPGEQFF.

This clonotype was picked up many times. The genes are TRBV7-3 and TRBJ1-3; D may be TRBD1 (5 bases). CDR1 is SGHTA and CDR2 is FQGTGA in the germline V gene. There are 14 residues in the CDR3. V shed 5 bases and J shed 4 bases, with 12 bases lying between them. CDR3 sequence reads: CASSTTGVGNTIYF. The CDR3 DNA is TGTGCCAGCAGCACGACGGGGGTAGGAAACACCATATATTTT.

The J gene is TRBJ2-2, the V gene TRBV29-1; D remains ambiguous. V was clipped by 6 bases and J by 4 bases, with 12 bases between them. The CDR3 has 13 amino acids. CDR1 and CDR2 from the germline V gene are SQVTM and ANQGSEA. The CDR3 DNA follows: TGCAGCGTGGACCCTCAATTCACCGGGGAGCTGTTTTTT. As protein: CSVDPQFTGELFF.

This clonotype has a count of ten or more. This rearrangement joins TRBV11-2 to TRBJ2-1; possible D gene TRBD2, 6 bases. The CDR3 contains 12 residues. CDR1 and CDR2 (germline): SGHAT, FQNNGV. V was trimmed by 5 bases and J by 10 bases, leaving 12 bases between them. As DNA, the CDR3 is TGTGCCAGCAGCCCGGGGCTAGCGGAGCAGTTCTTC. This codes for CASSPGLAEQFF.

A few counts support this clonotype. The CDR3 is CASSPTSVPVTQYF. The CDR3 coding sequence is TGTGCCAGTAGCCCGACTAGTGTCCCTGTTACGCAGTATTTT. The gene calls are TRBV19 and TRBJ2-3; D is perhaps TRBD2 (6 bases). With 6 bases removed from V and 8 bases from J, the gap between germline ends came to 18 bases. The CDR3 consists of 14 residues. The germline V gene has CDR1 LNHDA and CDR2 SQIVND (reference sequence).

This clonotype appeared a few times. The rearrangement links TRBV29-1 to TRBJ2-5, with 9 bases fitting TRBD2. This CDR3 is built from 14 residues. Per germline, CDR1 SQVTM and CDR2 ANQGSEA. The V and J ends lost 2 bases and 9 bases, in that order; junction bases with no gene match: 10. CDR3 sequence: CSVERTSGRGAQYF. In DNA, the CDR3 is TGCAGCGTTGAAAGAACTAGCGGGCGCGGGGCCCAGTACTTC. Together with reference TRBV29-1 and TRBJ2-5, the CDR3 gives the full variable domain: SAVISQKPSRDICQRGTSLTIQCQVDSQVTMMFWYRQQPGQSLTLIATANQGSEATYESGFVIDKFPISRPNLTFSTLTVSNMSPEDSSIYLCSVERTSGRGAQYFGPGTRLLVL.

This clonotype was observed a handful of times. J is TRBJ2-5 and V is TRBV20-1, with 8 bases that match TRBD2. The germline V gene encodes CDR1 DFQATT and CDR2 SNEGSKA (reference sequence). Trimming cost V 4 bases and J 5 bases; bases outside gene matches: 15. The CDR3 is made up of 16 amino acids. The CDR3 loop reads CSANRPSGSGVETQYF. In nucleotides, the CDR3 is TGCAGTGCTAATAGGCCAAGCGGGAGTGGAGTGGAGACCCAGTACTTC.

This clonotype was seen a few times. V gene TRBV28 combines with J gene TRBJ2-4, with 8 bases fitting TRBD2. Germline CDR1 and CDR2: MDHEN and SYDVKM. Losses at the gene ends were 10 bases for V and 5 bases for J; bases not matched to a gene: 13. The CDR3 is 15 residues long. CDR3 nucleotides: TGTGCCACCAAGCAGCGTGTACTAGCGGAAAACATTCAGTACTTC. Amino acids: CATKQRVLAENIQYF.

This clonotype has more than one count but fewer than ten. The chain links TRBV4-1 to TRBJ1-1; possibly TRBD1 for D (5 bases). The CDR3 has 13 residues. Deletions cut 5 bases from V and 10 bases from J, with 17 bases between. CDR1 is MGHRA, CDR2 YSYEKL, per germline. Here the CDR3 reads CASSGTGGSGAFF. In DNA form, the CDR3 reads TGCGCCAGCAGCGGAACAGGTGGGTCGGGAGCTTTCTTT.

CDR3 in amino acids: CASSFSGNTEAFF. The CDR3 DNA sequence: TGTGCCAGCAGTTTTTCTGGGAACACTGAAGCTTTCTTT. The chain combines TRBV27 with TRBJ1-1; D is undetermined. The ends were cut back, 3 bases at V and 1 base at J, with 6 bases in the middle. The CDR3 has 13 amino acids. Germline-derived CDR1 and CDR2 are MNHEY and SMNVEV (reference sequence).

This clonotype has only a few counts. The V gene is TRBV28, the J gene TRBJ1-4; D may be TRBD1 (6 bases). This CDR3 is 16 amino acids long. CDR1 is MDHEN, CDR2 SYDVKM, per germline. V lost 2 bases, J lost 8 bases, and 18 bases lay in between. The CDR3 is CASSLILWGAREKLFF. The CDR3 DNA reads as TGTGCCAGCAGTTTAATCCTCTGGGGGGCACGGGAAAAACTGTTTTTT.

This clonotype turned up a few times. V gene TRBV7-9 combines with J gene TRBJ1-5; a weak D match, TRBD1 (5 bases). V dropped 5 bases and J dropped 6 bases, with 17 bases sitting between them. The CDR3 sequence is 15 residues long. Germline V lookup: CDR1 SEHNR, CDR2 FQNEAQ (reference sequence). The CDR3 sequence is CASSGEGRRGQPQHF. The DNA of the CDR3 is TGTGCCAGCAGCGGAGAGGGGCGTAGAGGTCAGCCCCAGCATTTT.